Listed below are T cell receptor beta chains from one sample, sequenced in a study of shared clonotypes between healthy human individuals. Using immunoSEQ multiplex PCR, the repertoire was profiled, and TCRdb retains in-frame clones only, with some absent. Of some 2,500,000 clones in the sample, roughly 90% are singletons; the top ten hold about 0.36%. Input material: naive CD4+ T cells from PBMCs. The receptor source for this set is a man aged 18 to 29 in good health. Some clones in this sample may be carry-over from other donors' samples. The CDR3 runs from the conserved cysteine through the conserved F or W. The D gene is left open where the match is weak. A row's size may be missing; if present it is once, few, many or a size class.

DNA	CDR3	V	J	D	size
TGTGCCAGCAGTTCCCCTGTGGGGTTAAGCAATCAGCCCCAGCATTTT	CASSSPVGLSNQPQHF	TRBV6-6	TRBJ1-5	.	.
TGTGCCAGCAGCTTAGGGACAGGGGCTACACAGCCCCAGCATTTT	CASSLGTGATQPQHF	TRBV7-9	TRBJ1-5	TRBD1	few
TGTGCCACCAGCGGCGGGGCGAACTATGGCTACACCTTC	CATSGGANYGYTF	TRBV15	TRBJ1-2	.	.
TGTGCCAGCAGCGAGGACAGGGGGCGGGACGGGGAGCTGTTTTTT	CASSEDRGRDGELFF	TRBV9	TRBJ2-2	TRBD1	.
TGTGCCAGTAGTATATACGGACAAGGCAATCAGCCCCAGCATTTT	CASSIYGQGNQPQHF	TRBV19	TRBJ1-5	.	once
TGCGCCAGCAGCCGACAGGGGTCGAACTACGAGCAGTACTTC	CASSRQGSNYEQYF	TRBV5-1	TRBJ2-7	TRBD1	.
TGTGCCAGCACCGGACTAGCGGACTCCTACGAGCAGTACTTC	CASTGLADSYEQYF	TRBV7-8	TRBJ2-7	TRBD2	.
TGTGCCAGCGCCAGCCCACAGGGGGCCTACTACGAGCAGTACTTC	CASASPQGAYYEQYF	TRBV6-1	TRBJ2-7	TRBD1	.
TGTGCCAGCAGGGGGGATTGGGATGAGCAGTTCTTC	CASRGDWDEQFF	TRBV2	TRBJ2-1	.	.
TGTGCCAGCAGTTTAGGGGTCGGGGGACAGGTTTCCTACGAGCAGTACTTC	CASSLGVGGQVSYEQYF	TRBV28	TRBJ2-7	TRBD1	.
TGTGCCAGCAGCCAAGATCAGGCGGGACCCAGCACAGATACGCAGTATTTT	CASSQDQAGPSTDTQYF	TRBV4-2	TRBJ2-3	.	.
TGTGCCAGCAGCAGAGACAGCCGGAACACTGAAGCTTTCTTT	CASSRDSRNTEAFF	TRBV7-3	TRBJ1-1	.	.
TGTGCCAGCAGCCCCAGTGGGCGGGAGATTGGCGAGCAGTACTTC	CASSPSGREIGEQYF	TRBV9	TRBJ2-7	TRBD2	.
TGTGCCAGCAGCTACCTTGGACGCTACAATGAGCAGTTCTTC	CASSYLGRYNEQFF	TRBV7-8	TRBJ2-1	.	once
TGTGCCAGCAGCTTGGTAGTGCGTTACGAGCAGTACTTC	CASSLVVRYEQYF	TRBV5-6	TRBJ2-7	.	.
TGTGCCAGCAGCCCACCTAACACTGAAGCTTTCTTT	CASSPPNTEAFF	TRBV6-6	TRBJ1-1	.	.
TGTGCCAGCAGGGATCGGGGCGATACGCAGTATTTT	CASRDRGDTQYF	TRBV7-2	TRBJ2-3	.	.
TGTGCCAGCAGTTCGACCCGCTACCCGAACACCGGGGAGCTGTTTTTT	CASSSTRYPNTGELFF	TRBV27	TRBJ2-2	.	.
TGTGCCAGCTCACCCACACGAGGCAGCCACGAGCAGTACTTC	CASSPTRGSHEQYF	TRBV18	TRBJ2-7	.	.
TGTGCCAGCAGCCTCAGGGGAGGAGCCAACAATGAGCAGTTCTTC	CASSLRGGANNEQFF	TRBV2	TRBJ2-1	.	once
TGCAGCTGTCATCCACAGGGCACTAGCACAGATACGCAGTATTTT	CSCHPQGTSTDTQYF	TRBV29-1	TRBJ2-3	.	.
TGTGCCAGCAGCCCCCCCGGGGAGACCCAGTACTTC	CASSPPGETQYF	TRBV7-2	TRBJ2-5	.	.
TGTGCCAGCAGCTCGCGGGTATCCTACGAGCAGTACTTC	CASSSRVSYEQYF	TRBV11-2	TRBJ2-7	.	.
TGTGCCAGCAGCACTACCCGTTCCTACAATGAGCAGTTCTTC	CASSTTRSYNEQFF	TRBV7-9	TRBJ2-1	.	.
TGTGCCACCAGCAGAGGCAGGGGACCCTACGAGCAGTACTTC	CATSRGRGPYEQYF	TRBV15	TRBJ2-7	.	.
TGCGCCAGCAGCAGGGGACAGCCCTACGAGCAGTACTTC	CASSRGQPYEQYF	TRBV4-1	TRBJ2-7	TRBD1	.
TGCGCCAGCAGCTTGGCCCAGGGCCCTACCTACAATGAGCAGTTCTTC	CASSLAQGPTYNEQFF	TRBV5-1	TRBJ2-1	.	.
TGTGCCAGCAGCTTAGATGATCGGCCGGGGCAGCCGGTCCCATCCGTGCAGTACTTC	CASSLDDRPGQPVPSVQYF	TRBV11-2	TRBJ2-7	.	.
TGTGCCAGCAGCCCGGACAGGGTCGGCTATGGCTACACCTTC	CASSPDRVGYGYTF	TRBV5-4	TRBJ1-2	TRBD1	.
TGTGCCTGGAGTGTGGGAGGGGTTTCCTACGAGCAGTACTTC	CAWSVGGVSYEQYF	TRBV30	TRBJ2-7	TRBD2	.
TGCGCCAGCAGCTTGGTTACACAGGGGGCCTCACCCCTCCACTTT	CASSLVTQGASPLHF	TRBV5-1	TRBJ1-6	TRBD1	once
TGCGCCAGCAGCCAAGCCCCCCGACGAGCTAACTATGGCTACACCTTC	CASSQAPRRANYGYTF	TRBV4-1	TRBJ1-2	.	.